Below are 19 T cell receptor beta chains sequenced from a single sample in a study of spatial heterogeneity in lung cancer. MiXCR was run by TCRdb on the 5' RACE reads, yielding one entry per CDR3 protein. This table has 85,000 to 100,000 distinct CDR3 sequences, roughly a fifth appearing once. Stated time point: blood at routine non-recurrence follow-up after resection. The sequencing used PBMCs, collected at follow-up. These receptors were collected from a male donor with early-stage non-small cell lung cancer.

The rearrangement joins TRBV2 to TRBJ2-1; TRBD2 aligns across 7 bases. The J segment lost 5 bases and the V segment lost 7 bases, leaving 8 bases of the junction unmatched. The CDR3 extends over 14 amino acids. Looked up from germline, CDR1 is SNHLY and CDR2 is FYNNEI. This chain's CDR3 is CASKAGRVNNEQFF. The CDR3 nucleotides are TGTGCCAGCAAAGCGGGAAGGGTGAACAATGAGCAGTTCTTC.

The V gene is TRBV3-1, the J gene TRBJ1-4; D is uncertain. This CDR3 contains 17 residues. Germline V gene sequence: CDR1 LGHDT, CDR2 YNNKEL (reference sequence). The V end lost 1 base, the J end lost 0 bases, and 12 bases lay between the germline ends. CDR3 sequence: CASSQGTRRATNEKLFF. The CDR3 DNA is TGTGCCAGCAGCCAAGGAACCCGACGAGCAACTAATGAAAAACTGTTTTTT.

The chain couples TRBV20-1 to TRBJ2-7, with 8 bases fitting TRBD1. V lost 3 bases to trimming and J lost 6 bases; unmatched junction nucleotides: 7. Germline CDR1 and CDR2: DFQATT and SNEGSKA (reference sequence). The CDR3 loop spans 13 amino acids. The CDR3 sequence is CSASETGVGEQYV. The CDR3 DNA is TGCAGTGCTAGCGAGACAGGGGTCGGCGAGCAGTACGTC.

This clonotype was recorded many times. The rearrangement links TRBV6-1 to TRBJ2-4; TRBD1 matches 7 bases. The V gene's germline CDR1 is MNHNS and CDR2 SASEGT. The CDR3 is 14 residues long. With 6 bases clipped from V and 1 base from J, the junction kept 3 bases outside the gene matches. The CDR3 reads CASSETGAKNIQYF. DNA for the CDR3: TGTGCCAGCAGCGAGACAGGGGCCAAAAACATTCAGTACTTC.

The rearrangement joins TRBV2 to TRBJ1-5; 8 nucleotides line up with TRBD1. This CDR3 has 14 residues. Germline V gene sequence: CDR1 SNHLY, CDR2 FYNNEI. V was pared by 5 bases and J by 4 bases, with 4 bases of the junction left unmatched. Here the CDR3 DNA reads TGTGCCAGCAGTAAACAGGGGGATAATCAGCCCCAGCATTTT. It encodes CASSKQGDNQPQHF.

V is TRBV15 and J is TRBJ1-6; D uncertain. The germline V and J ends were trimmed by 1 base and 3 bases, with 4 bases remaining between them. The length of the CDR3 is 14 residues. Germline V lookup: CDR1 LNHNV, CDR2 YYDKDF (reference sequence). As DNA, the CDR3 is TGTGCCACCAGCAGAGGACACTATAATTCACCCCTCCACTTT. Its protein is CATSRGHYNSPLHF.

The table lists this clonotype with a few counts. J is TRBJ2-3 and V is TRBV5-6; 8 bases match TRBD2. This CDR3 has 16 amino acids. Germline CDR1 SGHDT, CDR2 YYEEEE. V trimming: 0 bases; J trimming: 2 bases; junction bases outside the gene matches: 5. The CDR3 here is CASSLAISGNTDTQYF. The CDR3 DNA follows: TGTGCCAGCAGCTTGGCCATTAGCGGGAACACAGATACGCAGTATTTT.

The chain joins TRBV14 to TRBJ1-2; D remains ambiguous. Germline CDR1 SGHDN, CDR2 FVKESK. With 5 bases removed from V and 2 bases from J, the gap between germline ends came to 6 bases. CDR3 length: 12 residues. The CDR3 here is CASSEQNYGYTF. As DNA, the CDR3 is TGTGCCAGCAGCGAGCAGAACTATGGCTACACCTTC.

Notes on this clonotype: This may stem from a read error, because a much larger clone lies one nucleotide away. It is likely a read error, because the conserved phenylalanine at the end of the CDR3 is missing. The CDR3 nucleotides are TGTGCCAGCAGTTACCGACTGGCGGCGGGCGGGGAGCTGTTTCTT. Its protein is CASSYRLAAGGELFL. This chain links TRBV6-5 with TRBJ2-2; perhaps TRBD2 as D (5 bases). Germline values: CDR1 MNHEY, CDR2 SVGAGI. The length of the CDR3 is 15 residues. Trimming shortened V by 2 bases and J by 7 bases, and 14 bases separated the two germline ends.

This clonotype has only a few counts. The chain carries TRBV4-3 and TRBJ1-6; maybe TRBD1 (5 bases). The CDR3 consists of 16 residues. CDR1 is LGHNA and CDR2 is YSLEER in the germline V gene. V was trimmed by 0 bases and J by 8 bases, leaving 14 bases between them. CDR3 sequence reads: CASSQEGAGWDSPLHF. The CDR3 coding sequence is TGCGCCAGCAGCCAAGAGGGCGCAGGGTGGGATTCACCCCTCCACTTT.

This chain connects TRBV2 to TRBJ2-1; TRBD1 agrees at 7 bases. From germline, CDR1 is SNHLY and CDR2 FYNNEI. Losses at the gene ends were 5 bases for V and 10 bases for J; bases not matched to a gene: 2. The CDR3 consists of 11 residues. Written as DNA, the CDR3 is TGTGCCAGCAGTAACAGGGGAGAGCAGTTCTTC. Translating it yields CASSNRGEQFF.

This clonotype showed up just a few times. This sequence joins TRBV14 and TRBJ1-5; no clear D gene. The CDR3 contains 16 residues. The ends were cut back, 0 bases at V and 9 bases at J, with 18 bases in the middle. Germline V lookup: CDR1 SGHDN, CDR2 FVKESK. As DNA, the CDR3 is TGTGCCAGCAGCCAAGATGGGAGAGCTTCAGAAAGGCCCCAGCATTTT. It codes for CASSQDGRASERPQHF.

This clonotype was found many times. J is TRBJ1-2 and V is TRBV12-3 or TRBV12-4; no firm D call. This CDR3 spans 14 amino acids. The V and J ends lost 8 bases and 4 bases respectively, with 17 bases between them. CDR3 protein: CASSQGRSLYGYTF. The DNA of the CDR3 is TGTGCCAGCTCTCAAGGGCGGAGCCTCTATGGCTACACCTTC.

This clonotype has only a few counts. The CDR3 DNA reads as TGTGCCAGCAGCTTATACGGAGACACCATATATTTT. It encodes CASSLYGDTIYF. The chain has TRBV7-2 and TRBJ1-3; D not certain. V was shortened by 2 bases and J by 8 bases, with 7 bases between the two germline ends. CDR3 length equals 12 residues. Looked up from germline, CDR1 is SGHTA and CDR2 is FQGNSA.

The sample holds a few counts of this clonotype. The V call is TRBV30, the J call TRBJ2-7; D not resolved. The germline gives CDR1 GTSNPN, CDR2 SVGIG (reference sequence). The V gene lost 2 bases and the J gene lost 2 bases, with 10 bases spanning the gap. The CDR3 loop spans 13 amino acids. The CDR3 loop reads CAWSISRTYEQYF. CDR3 nucleotides: TGTGCCTGGAGTATCAGCCGAACCTACGAGCAGTACTTC.

The chain carries TRBV5-6 and TRBJ2-3, with D tentatively TRBD1 or TRBD2 (5 bases each). Trimming took 0 bases from V and 3 from J, leaving 8 bases between them. Looked up from germline, CDR1 is SGHDT and CDR2 is YYEEEE. CDR3 length: 14 residues. In nucleotides, the CDR3 is TGTGCCAGCAGCTTGGCTTGGGGGACAGATACGCAGTATTTT. This sequence encodes CASSLAWGTDTQYF.

This clonotype has only a few counts. The V gene is TRBV5-5, the J gene TRBJ2-3, with TRBD2 as a possible D gene (6 bases). This CDR3 region has 16 residues. Germline V gives CDR1 SGHKS, CDR2 YYEKEE (reference sequence). V dropped 2 bases and J dropped 2 bases, with 15 bases sitting between them. The CDR3: CASSFRLVLDTDTQYF. For the CDR3, the DNA is TGTGCCAGCAGCTTCCGACTAGTCCTCGACACAGATACGCAGTATTTT.

The chain employs TRBV11-2 and TRBJ2-6; TRBD1 is a possible D gene (6 bases). Trimming stripped 5 bases from V and 4 bases from J, with 12 bases between. CDR3 length: 15 residues. From germline, CDR1 is SGHAT and CDR2 FQNNGV. The CDR3 loop reads CASSIRDTGANVLTF. DNA for the CDR3: TGTGCCAGCAGCATTAGGGACACCGGGGCCAACGTCCTGACTTTC.

This clonotype showed up just a few times. The V gene is TRBV14, the J gene TRBJ1-1; D gene unclear. The CDR3 totals 13 residues. Trimming pared 2 bases from V and 1 base from J, leaving 5 bases between. CDR1 is SGHDN, CDR2 FVKESK, per germline. The CDR3 DNA is TGTGCCAGCAGCCAAACGGCGAACACTGAAGCTTTCTTT. It encodes CASSQTANTEAFF.